These 26 T cell receptor beta chains were all obtained from the same sample, sequenced in a study of cytomegalovirus exposure and HLA in healthy donors. The PCR had 60 Vbeta and 13 Jbeta primers. Method: immunoSEQ multiplex PCR; TCRdb's copy keeps in-frame clones and lacks some. This sample yields some 130,000 clones, of which roughly 85% are seen a single time; 6% to 7.5% belongs to the top ten. The sample comprised PBMCs. The receptors shown here come from a man in his forties or fifties in good health and CMV-seropositive.

This chain joins TRBV6-5 and TRBJ2-7; D is undetermined. The V and J ends lost 4 bases and 3 bases respectively, with 16 bases between them. Germline CDR1 reads MNHEY; CDR2 reads SVGAGI. This CDR3 region has 15 residues. The CDR3 DNA sequence: TGTGCCAGCAGTTCCCACTTCGACCCTAGCTACGAGCAGTACTTC. Translation: CASSSHFDPSYEQYF.

This clone has just one count. The chain recombines TRBV25-1 with TRBJ1-1; D may be TRBD1 (5 bases). The CDR3 has 15 amino acids. Germline assignment: CDR1 MGHDK and CDR2 SYGVNS. Trimming shortened V by 0 bases and J by 8 bases, and 16 bases separated the two germline ends. CDR3 in DNA: TGTGCCAGCAGTGAATATGGTCTCACCGACAGCGAAGCTTTCTTT. It yields the protein CASSEYGLTDSEAFF. The full variable domain, rest sourced from reference TRBV25-1 and TRBJ1-1, is EADIYQTPRYLVIGTGKKITLECSQTMGHDKMYWYQQDPGMELHLIHYSYGVNSTEKGDLSSESTVSRIRTEHFPLTLESARPSHTSQYLCASSEYGLTDSEAFFGQGTRLTVV.

This chain connects TRBV15 to TRBJ2-1; possibly TRBD1 for D (5 bases). V shed 1 base and J shed 5 bases, with 9 bases lying between them. The CDR3 extends over 14 amino acids. Germline V gives CDR1 LNHNV, CDR2 YYDKDF (reference sequence). DNA of the CDR3: TGTGCCACCAGCAGAGCTGACAGCCACAATGAGCAGTTCTTC. It yields the protein CATSRADSHNEQFF. Full variable domain (missing parts from reference TRBV15 and TRBJ2-1): DAMVIQNPRYQVTQFGKPVTLSCSQTLNHNVMYWYQQKSSQAPKLLFHYYDKDFNNEADTPDNFQSRRPNTSFCFLDIRSPGLGDTAMYLCATSRADSHNEQFFGPGTRLTVL.

The gene calls are TRBV5-4 and TRBJ2-1; a weak D match, TRBD1 (6 bases). CDR1 and CDR2 from the germline V gene are SGHNT and YYREEE (reference sequence). Trimming left V 4 bases short and J 1 base short, with 15 bases between. The CDR3 totals 16 residues. The CDR3 region has the DNA TGTGCCAGCAGCCCGTCCGCGAGGGGGTCCTACAATGAGCAGTTCTTC. It encodes CASSPSARGSYNEQFF. Supplemented by reference TRBV5-4 and TRBJ2-1, the full variable domain reads ETGVTQSPTHLIKTRGQQVTLRCSSQSGHNTVSWYQQALGQGPQFIFQYYREEENGRGNFPPRFSGLQFPNYSSELNVNALELDDSALYLCASSPSARGSYNEQFFGPGTRLTVL.

The chain is built from TRBV5-4 and TRBJ2-1, with 9 positions matching TRBD1. The junction had 4 bases not matched to a gene; V was cut back by 2 bases and J by 7 bases. CDR1 and CDR2 from the germline V gene are SGHNT and YYREEE (reference sequence). The CDR3 runs to 14 residues. The CDR3 protein is CASSFDRGVNEQFF. CDR3 in DNA: TGTGCCAGCAGCTTCGACAGGGGGGTAAATGAGCAGTTCTTC.

CDR3: CASVFLQRHYEQYF. CDR3 nucleotides: TGTGCCAGCGTTTTCCTCCAGCGGCACTACGAGCAGTACTTC. The V gene is TRBV6-1, the J gene TRBJ2-7; maybe TRBD2 (5 bases). With 8 bases removed from V and 3 bases from J, the gap between germline ends came to 17 bases. The CDR3 contains 14 residues. CDR1 and CDR2 from the germline V gene are MNHNS and SASEGT.

The CDR3, as DNA: TGCGCCAGCAGCCAAGCGCAGGGGGCGAGGTATGGCTACACCTTC. Its protein product is CASSQAQGARYGYTF. The chain carries TRBV4-1 and TRBJ1-2; 8 bases align to TRBD1. The CDR3 spans 15 residues. From germline, CDR1 is MGHRA and CDR2 YSYEKL. V lost 1 base and J lost 5; bases outside the gene matches: 6.

The chain carries TRBV2 and TRBJ2-3, with D perhaps matching TRBD2 (5 bases). V was clipped by 6 bases and J by 8 bases, with 9 bases between them. The CDR3 is 11 residues long. Germline CDR1 reads SNHLY; CDR2 reads FYNNEI. The CDR3 DNA reads as TGTGCCAGCAGACTAGAGGCTACGCAGTATTTT. Amino acids: CASRLEATQYF.

The gene calls are TRBV27 and TRBJ2-3; 12 nucleotides agree with TRBD2. Germline trimming cut 6 bases from V and 0 bases from J; bases unmatched to any gene: 4. The CDR3 length is 16 residues. CDR1 MNHEY and CDR2 SMNVEV come from the germline V gene (reference sequence). In nucleotides, the CDR3 is TGTGCCAGCAGGGCTCTAGCGGGAGGGAGCACAGATACGCAGTATTTT. This codes for CASRALAGGSTDTQYF.

The chain carries TRBV19 and TRBJ2-1; 11 nucleotides line up with TRBD2. The germline V gene has CDR1 LNHDA and CDR2 SQIVND (reference sequence). With 5 bases clipped from V and 1 base from J, the junction kept 4 bases outside the gene matches. The CDR3 consists of 16 residues. The CDR3 sequence: CASSRSGRVSYNEQFF. The CDR3 DNA sequence: TGTGCCAGTAGTCGTAGCGGGAGGGTGTCCTACAATGAGCAGTTCTTC.

The chain employs TRBV5-4 and TRBJ2-1; D possibly corresponds to TRBD2 (7 bases). V dropped 2 bases and J dropped 3 bases, with 21 bases sitting between them. CDR1 and CDR2 from the germline V gene are SGHNT and YYREEE (reference sequence). CDR3 size: 18 residues. The CDR3 sequence is CASSFIRGARGVYNEQFF. CDR3 DNA: TGTGCCAGCAGCTTCATACGGGGGGCCAGGGGCGTCTACAATGAGCAGTTCTTC. Drawing the rest from reference TRBV5-4 and TRBJ2-1, the complete variable domain is ETGVTQSPTHLIKTRGQQVTLRCSSQSGHNTVSWYQQALGQGPQFIFQYYREEENGRGNFPPRFSGLQFPNYSSELNVNALELDDSALYLCASSFIRGARGVYNEQFFGPGTRLTVL.

V is TRBV6-5 and J is TRBJ1-1; maybe TRBD1 (5 bases). This CDR3 has 14 amino acids. Trimming pared 6 bases from V and 3 bases from J, leaving 14 bases between. The germline V gene has CDR1 MNHEY and CDR2 SVGAGI. The chain's CDR3 is CASRGWGGDTEAFF. The CDR3, as DNA: TGTGCCAGCAGGGGGTGGGGGGGGGACACTGAAGCTTTCTTT.

The chain employs TRBV2 and TRBJ1-2, with 7 bases aligning to TRBD1. V was clipped by 6 bases and J by 9 bases; unmatched bases: 13. There are 14 residues in the CDR3. Germline values: CDR1 SNHLY, CDR2 FYNNEI. CDR3: CASSLHLTGASYTF. CDR3 DNA: TGTGCCAGCAGCCTACACCTTACAGGGGCGAGCTACACCTTC. Combining the CDR3 with reference TRBV2 and TRBJ1-2 gives the whole variable domain EPEVTQTPSHQVTQMGQEVILRCVPISNHLYFYWYRQILGQKVEFLVSFYNNEISEKSEIFDDQFSVERPDGSNFTLKIRSTKLEDSAMYFCASSLHLTGASYTFGSGTRLTVV.

The genes are TRBV5-4 and TRBJ2-1, with a weak D call TRBD2 (5 bases). The CDR3 loop spans 13 amino acids. V lost 0 bases and J lost 10, with 11 bases in between. Germline lookup yields CDR1 SGHNT and CDR2 YYREEE (reference sequence). CDR3 DNA sequence: TGTGCCAGCAGCTTGGTTGGTCGGAGGGAGCAGTTCTTC. Translation: CASSLVGRREQFF.

The chain is built from TRBV7-9 and TRBJ2-1; 7 bases align to TRBD2. CDR1 and CDR2 (germline): SEHNR, FQNEAQ (reference sequence). The CDR3 totals 13 residues. Losses at the gene ends were 7 bases for V and 11 bases for J; bases not matched to a gene: 11. The DNA of the CDR3 is TGTGCCAGCACCCGGAGGGCTAGCGGTAAGCAGTTCTTC. This gives the protein CASTRRASGKQFF.

The rearrangement joins TRBV30 to TRBJ2-7; 14 nucleotides match TRBD2. Trimming took 7 bases from V and 7 from J; bases not matched to a gene: 9. CDR1 is GTSNPN and CDR2 is SVGIG in the germline V gene (reference sequence). The CDR3 has 14 residues. The CDR3 reads CAFTPGLAGDEQYF. The CDR3 region has the DNA TGTGCCTTTACCCCGGGACTAGCGGGAGATGAGCAGTACTTC.

The chain carries TRBV11-3 and TRBJ2-7; D not certain. The CDR3 length is 13 residues. Germline CDR1 and CDR2: SGHNT and YENEEA. V was cut by 3 bases and J by 3 bases, with 9 bases left in between. The chain's CDR3 is CASSFYSHYEQYF. For the CDR3, the DNA is TGTGCCAGCAGCTTCTACAGTCACTACGAGCAGTACTTC.

The gene calls are TRBV7-8 and TRBJ1-6; D is possibly TRBD1 (5 bases). Between the trimmed V and J ends, which lost 1 base and 6 bases, there was a span of 10 bases. Per germline, CDR1 SGHVS and CDR2 FQNEAQ. The CDR3 spans 15 residues. CDR3 amino acids: CASSLVGGPNSPLHF. As DNA, the CDR3 is TGTGCCAGCAGCTTAGTCGGGGGTCCTAATTCACCCCTCCACTTT.

This clone was detected only once. V usage is TRBV28 and J usage is TRBJ2-7; 8 nucleotides line up with TRBD2. The V gene's germline CDR1 is MDHEN and CDR2 SYDVKM. This CDR3 comprises 13 residues. J was trimmed by 3 bases and V by 8 bases; bases with no gene match: 6. Written as DNA, the CDR3 is TGTGCCAGCTGCGGGACTAGTCACTACGAGCAGTACTTC. Translated, it gives CASCGTSHYEQYF.

This chain connects TRBV5-4 to TRBJ1-1; no reliable D call. The length of the CDR3 is 13 residues. Trimming pared 0 bases from V and 1 base from J, leaving 4 bases between. CDR1 and CDR2 from the germline V gene are SGHNT and YYREEE (reference sequence). The CDR3 DNA reads as TGTGCCAGCAGCTTGGCAGGGAACACTGAAGCTTTCTTT. It translates to CASSLAGNTEAFF.

J is TRBJ2-1 and V is TRBV19; 12 bases match TRBD2. The ends lost 10 bases at V and 8 bases at J; junction bases unmatched: 12. Germline V gene lookup returns CDR1 LNHDA and CDR2 SQIVND (reference sequence). The CDR3 loop spans 15 amino acids. This CDR3 is CATRAEGLAGYEQFF. The CDR3 DNA reads TGTGCCACCCGAGCAGAAGGACTAGCGGGATATGAGCAGTTCTTC.

The gene calls are TRBV27 and TRBJ2-3; 10 bases line up with TRBD1. The ends lost 5 bases at V and 1 base at J; junction bases unmatched: 9. Germline V gene data show CDR1 as MNHEY and CDR2 as SMNVEV (reference sequence). The CDR3 is 17 residues long. The CDR3 DNA follows: TGTGCCAGCAGTCCCCTGACAGGGGGCTTGGGCACAGATACGCAGTATTTT. This translates into CASSPLTGGLGTDTQYF.

The chain carries TRBV19 and TRBJ1-5; perhaps TRBD1 as D (6 bases). Germline loops: CDR1 LNHDA, CDR2 SQIVND (reference sequence). With 5 bases removed from V and 4 bases from J, the gap between germline ends came to 18 bases. There are 16 residues in the CDR3. CDR3 sequence: CASSSPPGQSNQPQHF. CDR3 nucleotides: TGTGCCAGTAGTTCACCTCCGGGACAATCTAATCAGCCCCAGCATTTT.

The rearrangement joins TRBV29-1 to TRBJ2-6, with D perhaps matching TRBD1 (6 bases). With 6 bases removed from V and 1 base from J, the gap between germline ends came to 10 bases. This CDR3 comprises 14 residues. The germline gives CDR1 SQVTM, CDR2 ANQGSEA. The CDR3 DNA sequence: TGCAGCGTCCATACAGGGTCTGGGGCCAACGTCCTGACTTTC. Its protein product is CSVHTGSGANVLTF.

This clone was picked up a small number of times. The chain employs TRBV6-6 and TRBJ1-5; D may be TRBD1 (5 bases). CDR1 and CDR2 from the germline V gene are MNHNY and SVGAGI (reference sequence). V lost 6 bases to trimming and J lost 7 bases, with 19 bases between them. CDR3 length: 15 residues. The CDR3 DNA reads TGTGCCAGCAGACCCACCGGGGGAGGGGAACAGCCCCAGCATTTT. The encoded protein is CASRPTGGGEQPQHF.

The chain couples TRBV6-6 to TRBJ1-5; D is unresolved. The germline CDR1 and CDR2 sequences are MNHNY and SVGAGI (reference sequence). This CDR3 is built from 14 residues. Between the trimmed V and J ends, which lost 0 bases and 4 bases, there was a span of 7 bases. The CDR3 coding sequence is TGTGCCAGCAGTTACTCTTCTTTTAATCAGCCCCAGCATTTT. It yields the protein CASSYSSFNQPQHF.